Here is one TCR beta chain with its context. The data stem from a study of T cells in narcolepsy. The assay was immunoSEQ multiplex PCR, and TCRdb's table has in-frame clones only and misses some. The profile shows around 18,000 clones, approximately 90% of them singletons. Per the germline V gene, CDR1 is SNHLY and CDR2 is FYNNEI. The CDR3 sequence is 18 residues long. Trimming removed 4 bases from V and 7 bases from J; junction bases left unmatched: 18. The receptor's source is a human donor in good health. The sample was memory (CD45RA-) CD4+ T cells from blood. This chain connects TRBV2 to TRBJ1-2, with 10 positions matching TRBD1. CDR3 nucleotide sequence: TGTGCCAGCAGTGGATCTCCGGGACAGGGGACCCCAAGAGCTGGCTACACCTTC. Amino acids: CASSGSPGQGTPRAGYTF.